The next 19 T cell receptor beta chains were all read from a single sample in a study of OX40 agonist ivuxolimab in advanced cancers. The data were produced by immunoSEQ multiplex PCR, yet TCRdb's version contains in-frame clones alone and is incomplete. The table includes tens of thousands of clones, 80% to 90% detected once. This material consisted of CD4+ or CD8+ T cells sorted from blood, taken in a trial of the OX40 agonist ivuxolimab. These receptors were collected from an adult with an advanced solid tumor such as melanoma, head and neck, liver or kidney cancer.

The chain links TRBV5-4 to TRBJ2-7; TRBD1 aligns across 8 bases. CDR1 SGHNT and CDR2 YYREEE come from the germline V gene (reference sequence). Trimming at V came to 3 bases and at J to 5 bases, leaving 10 bases not matched to a gene. CDR3 size: 15 residues. In DNA form, the CDR3 reads TGTGCCAGCAGCTCGACCGGGACAGGCCGGCACGAGCAGTACTTC. Residues: CASSSTGTGRHEQYF. The complete variable domain, with remaining parts taken from reference TRBV5-4 and TRBJ2-7, reads ETGVTQSPTHLIKTRGQQVTLRCSSQSGHNTVSWYQQALGQGPQFIFQYYREEENGRGNFPPRFSGLQFPNYSSELNVNALELDDSALYLCASSSTGTGRHEQYFGPGTRLTVT.

The chain couples TRBV28 to TRBJ2-2, with a tentative D call TRBD1 (5 bases). With 5 bases removed from V and 7 bases from J, the gap between germline ends came to 17 bases. Germline V gives CDR1 MDHEN, CDR2 SYDVKM. The CDR3 loop spans 15 amino acids. Here the CDR3 reads CASSPRQPLVGELFF. CDR3 in DNA: TGTGCCAGCAGTCCAAGACAGCCTTTGGTCGGGGAGCTGTTTTTT.

This rearrangement joins TRBV11-2 to TRBJ2-3; the D gene is possibly TRBD2 (5 bases). The CDR3 totals 14 residues. V lost 9 bases to trimming and J lost 4 bases, with 17 bases between them. Germline V gives CDR1 SGHAT, CDR2 FQNNGV. Here the CDR3 DNA reads TGTGCCAGTTTGTTTGGAGGATGGTCAGATACGCAGTATTTT. Protein product: CASLFGGWSDTQYF.

The rearrangement joins TRBV7-8 to TRBJ1-5; the D is unclear. The CDR3 has 15 residues. Trimming removed 1 base at V and 4 bases at J, with 11 bases between. Germline CDR1 SGHVS, CDR2 FQNEAQ. In DNA, the CDR3 is TGTGCCAGCAGCTTAGGACTTGGATGGAATCAGCCCCAGCATTTT. Its protein is CASSLGLGWNQPQHF.

The rearrangement joins TRBV7-8 to TRBJ2-7; D may correspond to TRBD1 or TRBD2 (5 bases each). Germline lookup yields CDR1 SGHVS and CDR2 FQNEAQ. This CDR3 comprises 15 residues. V was cut by 2 bases and J by 2 bases, with 13 bases left in between. The CDR3 region is CASSLSPGAPYEQYF. For the CDR3, the DNA is TGTGCCAGCAGCTTATCTCCCGGGGCCCCCTACGAGCAGTACTTC.

The CDR3 reads CATKREVPPTRDEQFF. The CDR3 nucleotides are TGTGCCACTAAGAGAGAGGTTCCCCCAACGCGGGATGAGCAGTTCTTC. The chain joins TRBV5-4 to TRBJ2-1; possible D gene TRBD2, 5 bases. The CDR3 runs 16 residues. V was cut by 9 bases and J by 8 bases, with 27 bases left in between. Germline values: CDR1 SGHNT, CDR2 YYREEE (reference sequence).

The chain has TRBV9 and TRBJ2-5; D ambiguous. CDR1 SGDLS and CDR2 YYNGEE come from the germline V gene. V lost 5 bases to trimming and J lost 2 bases, with 13 bases between them. This CDR3 spans 14 amino acids. The CDR3 spells CASSSGRVQETQYF. CDR3 coding DNA: TGTGCCAGCAGTTCGGGCCGAGTTCAAGAGACCCAGTACTTC.

The CDR3 protein is CSVRANNEQFF. The CDR3 DNA reads TGCAGCGTTAGAGCCAACAATGAGCAGTTCTTC. J is TRBJ2-1 and V is TRBV29-1, with D unclear. The V gene's germline CDR1 is SQVTM and CDR2 ANQGSEA. The CDR3 length is 11 residues. Trimming removed 5 bases from V and 5 bases from J, with 7 bases in between.

The chain has TRBV7-6 and TRBJ1-3, with D uncertain. There are 14 residues in the CDR3. V lost 4 bases and J lost 2, with 9 bases in between. In germline, CDR1 is SGHVS, CDR2 FNYEAQ. The CDR3, as DNA: TGTGCCAGCAGCTCCGAGGGCCCTGGAAACACCATATATTTT. Translated, it gives CASSSEGPGNTIYF.

CDR3 nucleotide sequence: TGTGCCAGTTTTGCCGGGGAGCTGTTTTTT. Residues: CASFAGELFF. The J gene is TRBJ2-2, the V gene TRBV19, with no clear D. Deletions cut 8 bases from V and 6 bases from J, with 4 bases between. This CDR3 comprises 10 residues. The germline gives CDR1 LNHDA, CDR2 SQIVND (reference sequence). The entire variable domain, with the rest obtained from reference TRBV19 and TRBJ2-2, is as follows: DGGITQSPKYLFRKEGQNVTLSCEQNLNHDAMYWYRQDPGQGLRLIYYSQIVNDFQKGDIAEGYSVSREKKESFPLTVTSAQKNPTAFYLCASFAGELFFGEGSRLTVL.

The chain carries TRBV10-3 and TRBJ2-7; 9 positions match TRBD1. Germline lookup yields CDR1 ENHRY and CDR2 SYGVKD. The CDR3 has 18 amino acids. With V trimmed by 3 bases and J by 1 base, 13 bases remained unmatched. The CDR3 loop reads CAISDPRVGQGLSYEQYF. In nucleotides, the CDR3 is TGTGCCATCAGTGACCCCCGCGTGGGACAGGGATTATCCTACGAGCAGTACTTC.

The chain combines TRBV27 with TRBJ2-2; D is possibly TRBD1 (5 bases). In germline, CDR1 is MNHEY, CDR2 SMNVEV (reference sequence). Trimming pared 0 bases from V and 8 bases from J, leaving 13 bases between. This CDR3 contains 15 residues. CDR3 DNA sequence: TGTGCCAGCAGTTTATCCGTGGGGCTTAGGGGGGAGCTGTTTTTT. Its protein is CASSLSVGLRGELFF.

This chain uses TRBV28 with TRBJ2-4, with TRBD1 matching over 10 bases. This CDR3 spans 17 amino acids. From germline, CDR1 is MDHEN and CDR2 SYDVKM. V lost 6 bases, J lost 0 bases, and 8 bases stayed unmatched. The CDR3 region has the DNA TGTGCCAGCAGACCGGGACAGGGGCCCTTAGCCAAAAACATTCAGTACTTC. Protein: CASRPGQGPLAKNIQYF.

The J gene is TRBJ2-3, the V gene TRBV14, with D unclear. The V and J ends lost 5 bases and 5 bases respectively, with 5 bases between them. The CDR3 length is 11 residues. Germline lookup yields CDR1 SGHDN and CDR2 FVKESK. The CDR3 nucleotides are TGTGCCAGCAGCGTTGGAGATACGCAGTATTTT. Its protein product is CASSVGDTQYF.

This clone came up once. The rearrangement uses TRBV18 and TRBJ1-2; TRBD1 might be the D (6 bases). The CDR3 covers 13 residues. The germline V gene encodes CDR1 KGHSH and CDR2 LQKENI. Trimming pared 0 bases from V and 8 bases from J, leaving 10 bases between. CDR3 bases: TGTGCCAGCTCACCACCGGACAGCCCGGGCTACACCTTC. It is translated as CASSPPDSPGYTF.

The V call is TRBV27, the J call TRBJ1-5, with a possible D match to TRBD1 (5 bases). Per germline, CDR1 MNHEY and CDR2 SMNVEV (reference sequence). V lost 4 bases, J lost 4 bases, and 17 bases lay in between. This CDR3 contains 16 residues. The CDR3 here is CASSSLVGLGNQPQHF. CDR3 nucleotide sequence: TGTGCCAGCAGTTCTCTAGTGGGGCTGGGTAATCAGCCCCAGCATTTT.

In the case of this clone: An end of the junction differs from the germline gene, which may be a read error. The chain carries TRBV27 and TRBJ2-7; perhaps TRBD1 as D (6 bases). This CDR3 has 15 residues. Germline V CDR1 and CDR2: MNHEY, SMNVEV (reference sequence). CDR3 region: CASRLSPGQIYEQYF. The CDR3 bases are TGTGCCAGCCGTTTAAGCCCAGGACAGATTTACGAGCAGTACTTC.

This chain uses TRBV29-1 with TRBJ2-1; 7 nucleotides match TRBD2. V lost 0 bases and J lost 14; bases outside the gene matches: 7. The CDR3 has 12 residues. Germline V gives CDR1 SQVTM, CDR2 ANQGSEA. CDR3 sequence (DNA): TGCAGCGTTGAAGAAATTCTGGGGGGGGAGTTCTTC. Translation: CSVEEILGGEFF.

The chain employs TRBV5-5 and TRBJ2-7, with 9 bases aligning to TRBD1. Unmatched junction bases numbered 21, after V lost 7 bases and J lost 4 bases. The CDR3 spans 18 residues. Germline CDR1 and CDR2: SGHKS and YYEKEE (reference sequence). The chain's CDR3 is CASGKDRGVVAGVYEQYF. CDR3 nucleotides: TGTGCCAGCGGAAAGGACAGGGGTGTGGTAGCCGGCGTTTACGAGCAGTACTTC.